This TCR beta chain was profiled in a study of cytomegalovirus exposure and HLA in healthy donors. The germline V gene encodes CDR1 GTSNPN and CDR2 SVGIG (reference sequence). This CDR3 region has 13 residues. V was pared by 4 bases and J by 7 bases, with 6 bases of the junction left unmatched. Produced via immunoSEQ multiplex PCR; TCRdb's table is partial and in-frame only. The sample lists about 220,000 clones; around four fifths were seen once. The sequence was collected from a woman between 25 and 40 years old in good health and CMV-seropositive. The source material was PBMCs. The rearrangement uses TRBV30 and TRBJ1-5; TRBD1 aligns across 8 bases. CDR3 DNA: TGTGCCTGGAACGACAGGGGAGGCCAGCCCCAGCATTTT. Translation gives CAWNDRGGQPQHF.